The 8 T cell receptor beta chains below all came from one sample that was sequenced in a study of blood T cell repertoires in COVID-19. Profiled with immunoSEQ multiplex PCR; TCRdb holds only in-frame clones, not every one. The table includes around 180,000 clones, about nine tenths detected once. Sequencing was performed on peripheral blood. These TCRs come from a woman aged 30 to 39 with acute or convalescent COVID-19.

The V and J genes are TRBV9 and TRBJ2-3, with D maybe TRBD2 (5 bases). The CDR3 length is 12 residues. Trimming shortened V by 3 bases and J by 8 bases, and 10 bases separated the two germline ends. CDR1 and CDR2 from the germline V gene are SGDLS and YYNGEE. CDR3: CASSGRGGTQYF. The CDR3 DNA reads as TGTGCCAGCAGCGGACGGGGTGGTACGCAGTATTTT.

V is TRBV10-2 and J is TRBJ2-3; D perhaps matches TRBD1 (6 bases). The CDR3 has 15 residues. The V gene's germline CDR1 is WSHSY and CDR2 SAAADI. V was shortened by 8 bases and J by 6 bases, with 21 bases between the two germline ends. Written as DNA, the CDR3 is TGCGCCAGCGAGAGGGAAGGGGGATCGGGGGATACGCAGTATTTT. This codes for CASEREGGSGDTQYF.

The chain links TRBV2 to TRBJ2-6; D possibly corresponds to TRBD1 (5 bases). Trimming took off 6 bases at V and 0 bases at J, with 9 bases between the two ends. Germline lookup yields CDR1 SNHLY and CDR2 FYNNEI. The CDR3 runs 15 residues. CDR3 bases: TGTGCCAGCAGGAAGGACATCTCTGGGGCCAACGTCCTGACTTTC. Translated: CASRKDISGANVLTF.

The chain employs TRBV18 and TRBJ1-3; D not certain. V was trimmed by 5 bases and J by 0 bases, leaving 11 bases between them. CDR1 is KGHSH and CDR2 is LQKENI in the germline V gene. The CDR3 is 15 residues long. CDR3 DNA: TGTGCCAGCTCAGGCGACACGAGCTCTGGAAACACCATATATTTT. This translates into CASSGDTSSGNTIYF.

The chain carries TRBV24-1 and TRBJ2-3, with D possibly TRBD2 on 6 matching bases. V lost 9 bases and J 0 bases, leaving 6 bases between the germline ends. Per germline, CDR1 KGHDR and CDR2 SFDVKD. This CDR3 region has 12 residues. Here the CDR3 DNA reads TGTGCCACCGGAGGGAGCACAGATACGCAGTATTTT. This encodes CATGGSTDTQYF.

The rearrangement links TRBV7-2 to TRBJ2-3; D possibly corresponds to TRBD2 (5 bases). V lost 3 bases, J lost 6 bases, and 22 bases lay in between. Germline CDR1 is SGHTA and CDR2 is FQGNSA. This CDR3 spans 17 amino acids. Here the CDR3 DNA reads TGTGCCAGCAGCTTTCTCCCGGACTCAACCTTTATGGATACGCAGTATTTT. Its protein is CASSFLPDSTFMDTQYF.

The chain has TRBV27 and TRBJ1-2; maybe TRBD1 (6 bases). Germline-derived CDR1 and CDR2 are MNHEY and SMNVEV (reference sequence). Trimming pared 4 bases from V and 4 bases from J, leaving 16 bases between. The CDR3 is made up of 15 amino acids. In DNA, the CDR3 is TGTGCCAGCAGTTCCGATCCAGGGGATGCCTATGGCTACACCTTC. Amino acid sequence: CASSSDPGDAYGYTF.

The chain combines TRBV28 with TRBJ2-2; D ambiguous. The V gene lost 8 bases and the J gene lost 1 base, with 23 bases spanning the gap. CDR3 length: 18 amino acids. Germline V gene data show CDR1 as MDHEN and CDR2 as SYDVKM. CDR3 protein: CASSKTSELFQNTGELFF. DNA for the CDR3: TGTGCCAGCTCGAAAACGAGCGAACTCTTCCAGAACACCGGGGAGCTGTTTTTT.